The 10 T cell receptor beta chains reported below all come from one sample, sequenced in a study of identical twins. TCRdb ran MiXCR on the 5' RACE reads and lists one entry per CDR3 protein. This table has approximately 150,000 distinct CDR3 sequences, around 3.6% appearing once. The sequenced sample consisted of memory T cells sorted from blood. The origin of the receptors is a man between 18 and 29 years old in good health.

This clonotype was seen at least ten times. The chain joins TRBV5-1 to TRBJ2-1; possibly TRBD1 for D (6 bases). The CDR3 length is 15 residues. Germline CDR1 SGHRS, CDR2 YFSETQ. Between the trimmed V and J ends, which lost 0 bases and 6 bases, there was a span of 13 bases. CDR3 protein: CASSLDRALGNEQFF. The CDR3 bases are TGCGCCAGCAGCTTGGACAGGGCTTTGGGCAATGAGCAGTTCTTC.

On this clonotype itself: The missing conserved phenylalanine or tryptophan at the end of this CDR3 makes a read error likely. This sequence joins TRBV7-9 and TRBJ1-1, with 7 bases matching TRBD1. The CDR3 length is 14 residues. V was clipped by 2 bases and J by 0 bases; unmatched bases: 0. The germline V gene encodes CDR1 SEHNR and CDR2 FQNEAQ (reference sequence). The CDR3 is CASSLQGVNTEAFY. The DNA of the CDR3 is TGTGCCAGCAGCTTACAGGGGGTGAACACTGAAGCTTTCTAT.

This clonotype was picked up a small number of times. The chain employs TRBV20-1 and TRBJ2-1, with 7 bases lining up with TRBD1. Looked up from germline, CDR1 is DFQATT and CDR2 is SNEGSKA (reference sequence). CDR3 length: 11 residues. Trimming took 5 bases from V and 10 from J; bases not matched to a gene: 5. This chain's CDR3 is CSAPKGAEQFF. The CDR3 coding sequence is TGCAGTGCTCCCAAGGGGGCGGAGCAGTTCTTC.

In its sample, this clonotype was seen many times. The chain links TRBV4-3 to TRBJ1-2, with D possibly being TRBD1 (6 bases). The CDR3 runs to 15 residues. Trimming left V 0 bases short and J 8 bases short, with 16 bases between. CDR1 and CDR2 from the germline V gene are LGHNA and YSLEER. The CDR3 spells CASSQERGGLGGYTF. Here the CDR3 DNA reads TGCGCCAGCAGCCAAGAACGTGGGGGGCTGGGGGGCTACACCTTC.

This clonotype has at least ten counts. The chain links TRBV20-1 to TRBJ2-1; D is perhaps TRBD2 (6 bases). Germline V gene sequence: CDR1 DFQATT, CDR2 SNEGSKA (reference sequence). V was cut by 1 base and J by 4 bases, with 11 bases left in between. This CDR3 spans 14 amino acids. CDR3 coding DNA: TGCAGTGCTAGAGGCGGGCGGGATTACAATGAGCAGTTCTTC. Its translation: CSARGGRDYNEQFF.

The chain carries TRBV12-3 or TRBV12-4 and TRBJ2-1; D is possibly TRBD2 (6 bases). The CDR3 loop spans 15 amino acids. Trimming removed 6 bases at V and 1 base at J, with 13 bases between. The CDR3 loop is CASRVGSSSYNEQFF. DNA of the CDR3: TGTGCCAGCAGGGTCGGGAGTTCGTCCTACAATGAGCAGTTCTTC.

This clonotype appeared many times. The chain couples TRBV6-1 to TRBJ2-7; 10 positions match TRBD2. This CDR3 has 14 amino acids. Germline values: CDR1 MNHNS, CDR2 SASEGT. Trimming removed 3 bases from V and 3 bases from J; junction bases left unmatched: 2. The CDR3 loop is CASSELAGDYEQYV. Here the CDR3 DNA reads TGTGCCAGCAGTGAGCTAGCGGGAGACTACGAGCAGTACGTC.

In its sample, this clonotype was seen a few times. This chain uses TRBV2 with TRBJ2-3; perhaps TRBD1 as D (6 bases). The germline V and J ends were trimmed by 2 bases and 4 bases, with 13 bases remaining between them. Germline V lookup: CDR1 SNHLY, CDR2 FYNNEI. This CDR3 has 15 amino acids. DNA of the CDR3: TGTGCCAGCAGTGAATTCCTGGGGGCCGCAGATACGCAGTATTTT. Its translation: CASSEFLGAADTQYF.

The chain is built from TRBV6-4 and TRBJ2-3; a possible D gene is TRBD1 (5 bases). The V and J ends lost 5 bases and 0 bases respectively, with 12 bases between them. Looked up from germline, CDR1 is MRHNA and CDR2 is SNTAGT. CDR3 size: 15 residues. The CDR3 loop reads CASSQTASSTDTQYF. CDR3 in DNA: TGTGCCAGCAGTCAGACAGCTTCTAGCACAGATACGCAGTATTTT.

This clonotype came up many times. Written as DNA, the CDR3 is TGTGCCAGCAGGTCCGGGACAGGGGCCTCATTAAGTGAAAAACTGTTTTTT. This gives the protein CASRSGTGASLSEKLFF. The chain uses TRBV7-9 and TRBJ1-4; 10 positions match TRBD1. Trimming took 6 bases from V and 7 from J; bases not matched to a gene: 14. The CDR3 loop spans 17 amino acids. Germline CDR1 is SEHNR and CDR2 is FQNEAQ (reference sequence).